This TCR beta chain was captured by sequencing in a study of neoadjuvant nivolumab and ipilimumab in lung cancer. At the level of the study: Patients got nivolumab 3 mg/kg on days 1, 15 and 29; combination added ipilimumab 1 mg/kg day 1.

TCRdb keeps only in-frame clones here, not all; method: immunoSEQ multiplex PCR. The data hold fewer than 40,000 clones, with roughly 90% observed a single time. This CDR3 is built from 15 residues. Trimming took off 6 bases at V and 3 bases at J, with 14 bases between the two ends. CDR1 and CDR2 from the germline V gene are MDHEN and SYDVKM. The chain couples TRBV28 to TRBJ1-4; the D is unclear. The sequenced sample was peripheral blood, obtained after neoadjuvant nivolumab, alone or with ipilimumab, at or shortly before surgery. The receptor was derived from an adult with non-small cell lung cancer. CDR3 residues: CASSPSSRPNEKLFF. The CDR3 region has the DNA TGTGCCAGCAGCCCTTCGTCGAGGCCTAATGAAAAACTGTTTTTT.